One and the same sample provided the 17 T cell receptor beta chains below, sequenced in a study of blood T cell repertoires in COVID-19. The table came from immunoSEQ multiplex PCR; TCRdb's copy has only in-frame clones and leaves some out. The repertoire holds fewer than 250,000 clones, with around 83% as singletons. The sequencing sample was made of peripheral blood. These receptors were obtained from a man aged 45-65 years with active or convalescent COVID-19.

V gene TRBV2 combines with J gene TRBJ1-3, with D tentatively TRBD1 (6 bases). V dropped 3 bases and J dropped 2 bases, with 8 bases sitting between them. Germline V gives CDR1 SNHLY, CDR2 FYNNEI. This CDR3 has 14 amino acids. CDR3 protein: CASSERTAGNTIYF. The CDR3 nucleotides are TGTGCCAGCAGTGAGAGGACAGCTGGAAACACCATATATTTT. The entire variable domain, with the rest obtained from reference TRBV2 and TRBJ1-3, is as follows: EPEVTQTPSHQVTQMGQEVILRCVPISNHLYFYWYRQILGQKVEFLVSFYNNEISEKSEIFDDQFSVERPDGSNFTLKIRSTKLEDSAMYFCASSERTAGNTIYFGEGSWLTVV.

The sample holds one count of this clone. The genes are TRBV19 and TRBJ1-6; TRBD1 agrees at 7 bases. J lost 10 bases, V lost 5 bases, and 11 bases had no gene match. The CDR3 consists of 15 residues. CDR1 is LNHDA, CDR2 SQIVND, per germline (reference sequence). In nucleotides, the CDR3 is TGTGCCAGTAGTGACATAGGGGGCTCCAGATCACCCCTCCACTTT. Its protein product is CASSDIGGSRSPLHF.

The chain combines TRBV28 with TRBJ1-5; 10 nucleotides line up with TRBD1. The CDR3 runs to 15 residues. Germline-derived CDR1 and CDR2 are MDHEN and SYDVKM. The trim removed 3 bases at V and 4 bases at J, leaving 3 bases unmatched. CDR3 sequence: CASSFRTGGNQPQHF. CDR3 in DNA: TGTGCCAGCAGTTTCCGGACAGGGGGGAATCAGCCCCAGCATTTT.

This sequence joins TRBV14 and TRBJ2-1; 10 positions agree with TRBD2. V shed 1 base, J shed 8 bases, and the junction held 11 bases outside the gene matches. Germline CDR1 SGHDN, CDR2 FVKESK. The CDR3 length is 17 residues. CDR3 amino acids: CASSQAKSGGAFHEQFF. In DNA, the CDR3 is TGTGCCAGCAGCCAAGCGAAAAGCGGGGGGGCCTTTCATGAGCAGTTCTTC.

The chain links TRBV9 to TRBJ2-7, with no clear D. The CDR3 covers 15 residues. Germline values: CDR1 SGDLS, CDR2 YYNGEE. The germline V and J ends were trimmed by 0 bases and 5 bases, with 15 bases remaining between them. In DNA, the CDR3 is TGTGCCAGCAGCGTAGGAGGATCTCCGCAGAACGAGCAGTACTTC. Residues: CASSVGGSPQNEQYF.

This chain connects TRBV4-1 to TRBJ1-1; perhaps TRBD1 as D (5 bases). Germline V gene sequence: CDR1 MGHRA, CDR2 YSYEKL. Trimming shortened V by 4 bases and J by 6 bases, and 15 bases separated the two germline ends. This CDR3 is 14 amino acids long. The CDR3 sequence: CASSPRVPSSEAFF. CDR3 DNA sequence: TGCGCCAGCAGCCCCAGGGTCCCCAGCTCTGAAGCTTTCTTT.

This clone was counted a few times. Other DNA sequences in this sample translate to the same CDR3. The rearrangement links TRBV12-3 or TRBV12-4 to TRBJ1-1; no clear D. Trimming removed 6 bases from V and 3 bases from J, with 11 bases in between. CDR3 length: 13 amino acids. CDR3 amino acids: CASSRDSDTEAFF. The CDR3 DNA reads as TGTGCCAGCAGCCGAGACTCAGACACTGAAGCTTTCTTT.

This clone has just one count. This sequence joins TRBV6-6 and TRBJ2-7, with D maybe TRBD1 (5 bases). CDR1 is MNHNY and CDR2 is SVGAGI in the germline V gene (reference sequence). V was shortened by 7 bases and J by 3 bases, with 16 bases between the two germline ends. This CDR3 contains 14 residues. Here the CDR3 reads CASTSADRGYEQYF. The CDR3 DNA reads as TGTGCCAGCACATCGGCAGACAGAGGCTACGAGCAGTACTTC.

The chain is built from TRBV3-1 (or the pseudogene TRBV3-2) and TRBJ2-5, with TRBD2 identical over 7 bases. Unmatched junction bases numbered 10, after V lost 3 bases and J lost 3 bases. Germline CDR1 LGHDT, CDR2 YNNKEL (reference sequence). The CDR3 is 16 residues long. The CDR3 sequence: CASSHGLVRRKETQYF. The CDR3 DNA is TGTGCCAGCAGCCACGGACTAGTTAGAAGAAAAGAGACCCAGTACTTC.

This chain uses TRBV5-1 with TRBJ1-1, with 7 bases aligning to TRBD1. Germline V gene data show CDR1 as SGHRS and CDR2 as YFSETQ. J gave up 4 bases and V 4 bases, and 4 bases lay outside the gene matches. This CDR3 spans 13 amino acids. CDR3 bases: TGCGCCAGCAGCATACAGGGGCCCACTGAAGCTTTCTTT. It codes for CASSIQGPTEAFF.

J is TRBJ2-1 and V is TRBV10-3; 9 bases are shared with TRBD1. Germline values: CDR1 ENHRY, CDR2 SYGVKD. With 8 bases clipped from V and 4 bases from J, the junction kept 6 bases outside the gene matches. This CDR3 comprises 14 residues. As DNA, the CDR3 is TGTGCCATCTGTCCGGGACAGGGATACAATGAGCAGTTCTTC. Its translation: CAICPGQGYNEQFF.

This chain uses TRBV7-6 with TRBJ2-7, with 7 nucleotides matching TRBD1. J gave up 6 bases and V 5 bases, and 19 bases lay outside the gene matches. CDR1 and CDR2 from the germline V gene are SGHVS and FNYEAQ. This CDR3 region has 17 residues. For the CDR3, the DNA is TGTGCCAGCAGCCTACGGGGAGAGGGGGCGTCAGGGTTCGAGCAGTACTTC. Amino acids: CASSLRGEGASGFEQYF.

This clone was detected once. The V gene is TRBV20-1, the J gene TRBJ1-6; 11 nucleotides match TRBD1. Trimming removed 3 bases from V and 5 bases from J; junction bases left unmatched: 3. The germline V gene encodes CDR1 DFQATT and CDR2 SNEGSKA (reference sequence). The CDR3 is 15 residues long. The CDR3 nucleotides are TGCAGTGCTAGTGGGACAGGGGGTAATAATTCACCCCTCCACTTT. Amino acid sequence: CSASGTGGNNSPLHF.

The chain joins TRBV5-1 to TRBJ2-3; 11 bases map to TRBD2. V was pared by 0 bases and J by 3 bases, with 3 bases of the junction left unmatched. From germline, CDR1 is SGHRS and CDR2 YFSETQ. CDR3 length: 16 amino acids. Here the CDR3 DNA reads TGCGCCAGCAGCTTGGTCGGGACTAGCGGTACAGATACGCAGTATTTT. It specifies CASSLVGTSGTDTQYF.

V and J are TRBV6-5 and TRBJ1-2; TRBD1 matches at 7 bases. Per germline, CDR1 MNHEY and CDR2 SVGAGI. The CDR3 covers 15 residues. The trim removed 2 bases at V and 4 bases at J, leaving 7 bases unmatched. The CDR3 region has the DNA TGTGCCAGCAGTTACCGACAGGGACGGGGCTATGGCTACACCTTC. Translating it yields CASSYRQGRGYGYTF.

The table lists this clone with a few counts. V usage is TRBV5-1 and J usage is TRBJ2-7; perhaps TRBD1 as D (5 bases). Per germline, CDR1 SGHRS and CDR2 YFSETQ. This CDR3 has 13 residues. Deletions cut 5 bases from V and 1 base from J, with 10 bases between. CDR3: CASRFTGSYEQYF. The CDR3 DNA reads TGCGCCAGCAGGTTTACAGGTTCCTACGAGCAGTACTTC.

CDR3 coding DNA: TGCGCCAGCAGCCCTGGGGGGACAGGCAACTATGGCTACACCTTC. Encoded protein: CASSPGGTGNYGYTF. The V call is TRBV5-1, the J call TRBJ1-2; 8 bases map to TRBD1. There are 15 residues in the CDR3. Germline CDR1 reads SGHRS; CDR2 reads YFSETQ. Trimming removed 4 bases from V and 2 bases from J; junction bases left unmatched: 7.